A single sample is the source of the 5 T cell receptor beta chains below, sequenced in a study of T cell responses to AZD1222 COVID-19 vaccine. Measured with immunoSEQ multiplex PCR; TCRdb has only the in-frame clones, and not every one. The sample shows 100,000 to 150,000 clones, 93% of them seen only once. Sample: peripheral blood, taken on day 0 of AZD1222 vaccination. These receptors came from an adult in good health.

This clone was counted a single time. The chain links TRBV10-2 to TRBJ1-3; 8 nucleotides agree with TRBD1. V trimming: 3 bases; J trimming: 1 base; junction bases outside the gene matches: 5. CDR1 is WSHSY and CDR2 is SAAADI in the germline V gene. The length of the CDR3 is 16 residues. The CDR3, as DNA: TGCGCCAGCAGTGACCTTCAGGGGGCATCTGGAAACACCATATATTTT. Translated, it gives CASSDLQGASGNTIYF.

The J gene is TRBJ2-7, the V gene TRBV18; possible D gene TRBD2, 5 bases. Germline lookup yields CDR1 KGHSH and CDR2 LQKENI. The V gene lost 2 bases and the J gene lost 5 bases, with 13 bases spanning the gap. This CDR3 has 14 residues. This chain's CDR3 is CASSPWGALDEQYF. CDR3 nucleotides: TGTGCCAGCTCACCATGGGGAGCCTTAGACGAGCAGTACTTC.

This clone is a singleton in its sample. V and J are TRBV2 and TRBJ1-2, with a tentative D call TRBD1 (6 bases). The CDR3 has 14 amino acids. Trimming removed 8 bases from V and 6 bases from J, with 19 bases in between. Germline V CDR1 and CDR2: SNHLY, FYNNEI. CDR3 nucleotide sequence: TGTGCCAGCTGGGGGCGCGGAGTATTTAATGGCTACACCTTC. Its protein is CASWGRGVFNGYTF.

The chain recombines TRBV10-3 with TRBJ1-1; maybe TRBD1 (5 bases). The CDR3 is 13 residues long. CDR1 is ENHRY, CDR2 SYGVKD, per germline. Trimming removed 7 bases from V and 4 bases from J, with 13 bases in between. The CDR3 DNA sequence: TGTGCCATCATGGGGACTTGGGGCACTGAAGCTTTCTTT. Translation: CAIMGTWGTEAFF.

This chain joins TRBV19 and TRBJ1-4; D is unresolved. This CDR3 region has 13 residues. Germline loops: CDR1 LNHDA, CDR2 SQIVND (reference sequence). V was shortened by 3 bases and J by 4 bases, with 6 bases between the two germline ends. The CDR3 region is CASSMVYNEKLFF. The CDR3 DNA is TGTGCCAGTAGTATGGTGTATAATGAAAAACTGTTTTTT.